This note documents a single T cell receptor (beta chain) sequence. This record belongs to a study of blood T cells in healthy people across ages. Study-wide context: Per two T cells, about one barcoded beta molecule was captured through template switching.

The use of a sample-barcoded 5' primer and a J-beta primer mix characterized a second PCR of roughly 6 to 12 cycles. TCRdb re-derived calls from the 5' RACE reads in MiXCR, one entry per CDR3 protein. The table lists some 760,000 distinct CDR3 sequences, more than 20% of them singletons. Trimming left V 4 bases short and J 2 bases short, with 18 bases between. Germline V gene sequence: CDR1 SGHDT, CDR2 YYEEEE. This CDR3 is built from 16 residues. In addition, the sample was reused for a study of T cells of mothers and their children. That work contributes: The study found slightly higher but non-significant overlap in related versus unrelated mother-child pairs. Detection yielded no persistent microchimeric T cell clones.

Specimen: blood. This clonotype was obtained from a boy younger than 18 in good health. This chain links TRBV5-6 with TRBJ1-1; D may be TRBD1 (5 bases). The CDR3 DNA is TGTGCCAGCAGCGTACTAGTCGCAGGGCAAAACACTGAAGCTTTCTTT. Its translation is CASSVLVAGQNTEAFF.